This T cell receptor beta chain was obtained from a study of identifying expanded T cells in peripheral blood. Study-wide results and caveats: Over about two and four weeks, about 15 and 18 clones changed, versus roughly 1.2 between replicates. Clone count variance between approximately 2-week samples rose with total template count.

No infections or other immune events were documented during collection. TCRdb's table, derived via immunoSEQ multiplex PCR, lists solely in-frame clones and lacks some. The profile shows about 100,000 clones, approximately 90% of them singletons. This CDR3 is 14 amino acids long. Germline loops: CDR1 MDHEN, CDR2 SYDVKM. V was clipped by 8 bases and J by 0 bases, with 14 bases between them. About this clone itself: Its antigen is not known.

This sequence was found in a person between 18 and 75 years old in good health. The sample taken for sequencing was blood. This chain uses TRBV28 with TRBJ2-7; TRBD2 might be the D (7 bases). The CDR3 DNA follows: TGTGCCAGCGGGGCGGGGGCCACCTCCTACGAGCAGTACTTC. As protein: CASGAGATSYEQYF.